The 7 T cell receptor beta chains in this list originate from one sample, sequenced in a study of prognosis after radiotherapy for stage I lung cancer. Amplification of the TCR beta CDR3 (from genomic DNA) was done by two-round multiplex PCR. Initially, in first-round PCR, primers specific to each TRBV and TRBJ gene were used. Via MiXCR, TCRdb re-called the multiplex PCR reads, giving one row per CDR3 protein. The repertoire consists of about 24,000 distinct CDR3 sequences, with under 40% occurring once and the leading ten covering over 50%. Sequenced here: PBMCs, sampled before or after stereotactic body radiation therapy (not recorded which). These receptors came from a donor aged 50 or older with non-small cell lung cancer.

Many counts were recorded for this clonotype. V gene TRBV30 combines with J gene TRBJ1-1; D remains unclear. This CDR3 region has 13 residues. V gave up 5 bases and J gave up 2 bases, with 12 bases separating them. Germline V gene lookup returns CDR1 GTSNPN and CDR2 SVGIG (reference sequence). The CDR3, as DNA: TGTGCCTGGGGGGTTTTGGGTAACACTGAAGCTTTCTTT. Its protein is CAWGVLGNTEAFF.

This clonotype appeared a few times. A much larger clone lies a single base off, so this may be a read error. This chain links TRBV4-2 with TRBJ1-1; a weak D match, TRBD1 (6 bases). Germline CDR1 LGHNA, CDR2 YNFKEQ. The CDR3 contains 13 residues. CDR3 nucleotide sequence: TGTGCCAGCAGCCACCCCGGACAGAATGAAGATTTCTTT. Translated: CASSHPGQNEDFF.

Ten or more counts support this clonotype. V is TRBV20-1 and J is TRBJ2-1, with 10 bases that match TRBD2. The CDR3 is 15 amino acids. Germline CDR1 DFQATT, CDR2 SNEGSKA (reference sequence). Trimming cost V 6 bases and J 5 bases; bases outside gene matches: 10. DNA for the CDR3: TGCAGTGCCCCACCCCCTAGCGGGAGTGACAATGAGCAGTTCTTC. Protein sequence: CSAPPPSGSDNEQFF.

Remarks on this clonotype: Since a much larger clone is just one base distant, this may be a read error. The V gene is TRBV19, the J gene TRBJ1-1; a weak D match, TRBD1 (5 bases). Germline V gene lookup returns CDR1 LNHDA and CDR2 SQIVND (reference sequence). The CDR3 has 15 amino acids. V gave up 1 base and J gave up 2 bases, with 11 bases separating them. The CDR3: CASSIGSRDNTEAFF. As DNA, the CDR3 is TGTGCCAGTAGTATAGGTTCGCGGGACAACACTGAAGCTTTCTTT.

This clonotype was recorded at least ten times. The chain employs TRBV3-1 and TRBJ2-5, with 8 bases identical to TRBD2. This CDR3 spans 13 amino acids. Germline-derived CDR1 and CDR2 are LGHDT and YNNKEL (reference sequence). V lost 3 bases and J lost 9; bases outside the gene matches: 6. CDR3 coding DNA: TGTGCCAGCAGCCAGGGGAACGGGAGGGCCCAGTACTTC. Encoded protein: CASSQGNGRAQYF.

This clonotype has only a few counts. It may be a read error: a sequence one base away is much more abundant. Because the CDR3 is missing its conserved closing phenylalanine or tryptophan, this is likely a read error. The CDR3 sequence: CASSLSNLGADGYTL. As DNA, the CDR3 is TGTGCCAGCAGCTTATCCAACCTGGGGGCGGATGGCTACACCCTC. J is TRBJ1-2 and V is TRBV7-9; TRBD1 is a possible D gene (6 bases). This CDR3 spans 15 amino acids. CDR1 is SEHNR, CDR2 FQNEAQ, per germline (reference sequence). V was cut by 2 bases and J by 6 bases, with 16 bases left in between.

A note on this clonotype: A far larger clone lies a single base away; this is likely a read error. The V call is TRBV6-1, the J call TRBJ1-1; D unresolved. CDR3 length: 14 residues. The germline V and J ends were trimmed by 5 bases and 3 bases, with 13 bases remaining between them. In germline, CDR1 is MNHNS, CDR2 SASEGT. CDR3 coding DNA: TGTGCCAGCAGTTTATGTCCGGAGCACACTGAAGCTTTCTTT. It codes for CASSLCPEHTEAFF.